The 8 T cell receptor beta chains listed next were all sequenced from one sample in a study of CD8+ T cells in alopecia areata. Once RNA had been extracted, it was reverse transcribed into cDNA to act as the sequencing template. Libraries were prepared by immunoSEQ multiplex PCR; TCRdb keeps only in-frame clonotypes and omits some of them. The sample shows around 190,000 clones, roughly 50% of them seen only once. The source material was CD8+ T cells sorted from blood. The source of these receptors is a human donor in good health.

V is TRBV7-9 and J is TRBJ2-7, with unresolved D. The V gene's germline CDR1 is SEHNR and CDR2 FQNEAQ (reference sequence). V dropped 5 bases and J dropped 0 bases, with 8 bases sitting between them. The CDR3 runs to 13 residues. DNA of the CDR3: TGTGCCAGCAGCCATGACATCTCCTACGAGCAGTACTTC. This translates into CASSHDISYEQYF.

J is TRBJ1-2 and V is TRBV27; the D is unclear. The CDR3 has 13 residues. V gave up 5 bases and J gave up 3 bases, with 10 bases separating them. The germline gives CDR1 MNHEY, CDR2 SMNVEV (reference sequence). This CDR3 is CASSPHKDYGYTF. As DNA, the CDR3 is TGTGCCAGCAGTCCCCATAAGGACTATGGCTACACCTTC.

The table lists this clone with a few counts. The chain uses TRBV23-1 and TRBJ1-5, with D possibly being TRBD1 (5 bases). TRBV23-1 qualifies as an ORF whose function is uncertain. The CDR3 covers 15 residues. Trimming cost V 2 bases and J 1 base, with 9 bases left between them. CDR3 sequence reads: CASSQGEGSNQPQHF. The CDR3 DNA follows: TGCGCCAGCAGTCAAGGGGAGGGGAGCAATCAGCCCCAGCATTTT.

A word on this clone: Other DNA sequences in the sample encode the same CDR3. The chain uses TRBV27 and TRBJ1-5; D is possibly TRBD1 (6 bases). Trimming removed 6 bases from V and 2 bases from J, with 8 bases in between. CDR1 and CDR2 from the germline V gene are MNHEY and SMNVEV (reference sequence). CDR3 size: 13 residues. In DNA form, the CDR3 reads TGTGCCAGCAGCTACAGGGGCAATCAGCCCCAGCATTTT. It codes for CASSYRGNQPQHF.

The chain employs TRBV4-2 and TRBJ1-1, with no clear D. The germline V gene has CDR1 LGHNA and CDR2 YNFKEQ. V was clipped by 0 bases and J by 0 bases, with 8 bases between them. The CDR3 runs to 15 residues. The CDR3 region is CASSQEERMNTEAFF. The CDR3 region has the DNA TGTGCCAGCAGCCAAGAAGAGAGAATGAACACTGAAGCTTTCTTT.

This chain links TRBV30 with TRBJ1-2; 8 nucleotides align to TRBD1. This CDR3 comprises 14 residues. Germline V lookup: CDR1 GTSNPN, CDR2 SVGIG (reference sequence). J gave up 7 bases and V 0 bases, and 7 bases lay outside the gene matches. The CDR3 sequence: CAWSVGQGASGYTF. The CDR3 DNA follows: TGTGCCTGGAGTGTAGGTCAGGGGGCCAGTGGCTACACCTTC.

The J gene is TRBJ2-3, the V gene TRBV7-9, with D possibly being TRBD2 (7 bases). V lost 1 base and J 1 base, leaving 18 bases between the germline ends. CDR3 length equals 18 residues. CDR1 and CDR2 from the germline V gene are SEHNR and FQNEAQ (reference sequence). This chain's CDR3 is CASSLVGGPKSGTDTQYF. CDR3 nucleotides: TGTGCCAGCAGCTTAGTCGGGGGGCCTAAGAGTGGCACAGATACGCAGTATTTT.

The J gene is TRBJ2-1, the V gene TRBV11-1, with D perhaps given as TRBD1 or TRBD2 (5 bases each). CDR1 is SGHAT, CDR2 FQDESV, per germline (reference sequence). The CDR3 length is 13 residues. V dropped 1 base and J dropped 10 bases, with 11 bases sitting between them. CDR3 loop: CASSLGGMNEQFF. CDR3 DNA sequence: TGTGCCAGCAGCTTAGGGGGGATGAACGAGCAGTTCTTC.